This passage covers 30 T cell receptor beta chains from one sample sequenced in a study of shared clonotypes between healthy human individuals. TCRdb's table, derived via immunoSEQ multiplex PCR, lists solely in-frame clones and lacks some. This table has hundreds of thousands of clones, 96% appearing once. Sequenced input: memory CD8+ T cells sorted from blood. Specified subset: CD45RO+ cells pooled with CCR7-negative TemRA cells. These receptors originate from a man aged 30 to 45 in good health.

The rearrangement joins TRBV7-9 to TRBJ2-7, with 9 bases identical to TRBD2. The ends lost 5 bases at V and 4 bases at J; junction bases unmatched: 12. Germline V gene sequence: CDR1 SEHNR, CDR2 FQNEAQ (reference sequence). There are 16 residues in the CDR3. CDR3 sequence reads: CASSPTSGPFQYEQYF. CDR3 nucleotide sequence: TGTGCCAGCAGCCCTACTAGCGGGCCCTTTCAATACGAGCAGTACTTC.

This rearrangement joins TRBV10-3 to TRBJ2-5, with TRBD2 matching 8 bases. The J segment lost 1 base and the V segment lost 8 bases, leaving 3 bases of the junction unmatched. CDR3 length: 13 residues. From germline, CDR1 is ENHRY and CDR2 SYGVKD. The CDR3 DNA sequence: TGTGCCATCCGTAGCGGGATCCAAGAGACCCAGTACTTC. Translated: CAIRSGIQETQYF.

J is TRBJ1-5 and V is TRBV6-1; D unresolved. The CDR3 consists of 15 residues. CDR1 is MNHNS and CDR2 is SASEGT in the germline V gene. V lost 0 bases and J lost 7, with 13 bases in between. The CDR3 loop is CASSEAVARAQPQHF. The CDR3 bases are TGTGCCAGCAGTGAAGCCGTCGCCCGGGCCCAGCCCCAGCATTTT.

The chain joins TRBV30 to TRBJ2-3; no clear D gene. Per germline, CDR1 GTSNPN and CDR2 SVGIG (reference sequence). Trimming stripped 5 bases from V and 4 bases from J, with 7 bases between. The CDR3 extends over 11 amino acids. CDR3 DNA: TGTGCCTGGGCCGCCCCAGATACGCAGTATTTT. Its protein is CAWAAPDTQYF.

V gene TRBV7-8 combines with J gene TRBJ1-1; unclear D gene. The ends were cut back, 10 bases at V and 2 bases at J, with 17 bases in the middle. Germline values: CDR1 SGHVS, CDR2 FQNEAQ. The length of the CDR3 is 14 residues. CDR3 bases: TGTGCCATCGGGAGCGGCGGTTTTAACACTGAAGCTTTCTTT. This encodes CAIGSGGFNTEAFF.

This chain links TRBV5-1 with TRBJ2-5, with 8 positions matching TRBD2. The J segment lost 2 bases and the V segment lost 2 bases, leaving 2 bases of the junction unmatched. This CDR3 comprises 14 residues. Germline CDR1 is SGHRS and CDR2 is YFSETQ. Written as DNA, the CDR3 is TGCGCCAGCAGCTTACTAGCGGATCAAGAGACCCAGTACTTC. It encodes CASSLLADQETQYF.

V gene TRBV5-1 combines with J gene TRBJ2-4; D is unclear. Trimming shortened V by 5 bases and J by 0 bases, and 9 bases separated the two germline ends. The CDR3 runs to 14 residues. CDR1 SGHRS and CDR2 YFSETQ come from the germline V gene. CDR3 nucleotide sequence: TGCGCCAGCAGGGCGGAACTAGCCAAAAACATTCAGTACTTC. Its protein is CASRAELAKNIQYF.

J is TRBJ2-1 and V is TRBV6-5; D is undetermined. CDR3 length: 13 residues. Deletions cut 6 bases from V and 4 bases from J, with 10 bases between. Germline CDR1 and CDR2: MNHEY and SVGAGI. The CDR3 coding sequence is TGTGCCAGCAGAAGTAGCTTATACAATGAGCAGTTCTTC. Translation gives CASRSSLYNEQFF.

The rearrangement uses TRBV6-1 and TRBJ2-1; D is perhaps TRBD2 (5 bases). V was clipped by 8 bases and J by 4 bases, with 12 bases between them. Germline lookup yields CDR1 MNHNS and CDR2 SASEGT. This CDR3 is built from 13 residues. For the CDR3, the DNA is TGTGCCAGCTGGAGGACGTATTACAATGAGCAGTTCTTC. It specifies CASWRTYYNEQFF.

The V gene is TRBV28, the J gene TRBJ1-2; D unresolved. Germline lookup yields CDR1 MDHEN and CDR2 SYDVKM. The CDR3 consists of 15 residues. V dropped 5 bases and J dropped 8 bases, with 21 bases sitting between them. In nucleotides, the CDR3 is TGTGCCAGCAGTCCGACCTTGGATCGACATATCGGCTACACCTTC. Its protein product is CASSPTLDRHIGYTF.

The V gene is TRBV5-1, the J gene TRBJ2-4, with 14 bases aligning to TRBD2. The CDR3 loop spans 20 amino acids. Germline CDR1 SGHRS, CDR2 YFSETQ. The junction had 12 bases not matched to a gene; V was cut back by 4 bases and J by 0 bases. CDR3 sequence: CASSQGTSGSKFLAKNIQYF. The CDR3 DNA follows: TGCGCCAGCAGCCAAGGGACTAGCGGGAGTAAATTCTTAGCCAAAAACATTCAGTACTTC.

In DNA, the CDR3 is TGTGCCAGCAGCTTGCGACTAGCGGGACTTAAGTACACAGATACGCAGTATTTT. It codes for CASSLRLAGLKYTDTQYF. This sequence joins TRBV13 and TRBJ2-3; 11 positions agree with TRBD2. CDR1 and CDR2 (germline): PRHDT, FYEKMQ (reference sequence). The CDR3 is 18 residues long. With V trimmed by 3 bases and J by 2 bases, 10 bases remained unmatched.

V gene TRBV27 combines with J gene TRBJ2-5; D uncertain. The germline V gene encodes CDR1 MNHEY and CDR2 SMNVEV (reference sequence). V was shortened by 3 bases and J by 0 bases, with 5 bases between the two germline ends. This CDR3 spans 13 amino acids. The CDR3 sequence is CASSLGNQETQYF. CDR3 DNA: TGTGCCAGCAGTTTGGGCAACCAAGAGACCCAGTACTTC.

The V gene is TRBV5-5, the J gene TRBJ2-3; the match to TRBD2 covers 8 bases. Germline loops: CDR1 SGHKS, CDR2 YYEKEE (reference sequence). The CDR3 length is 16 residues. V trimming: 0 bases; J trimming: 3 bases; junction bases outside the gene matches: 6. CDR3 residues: CASSLGSSGLTDTQYF. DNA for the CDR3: TGTGCCAGCAGCTTGGGGTCTAGCGGGTTAACAGATACGCAGTATTTT.

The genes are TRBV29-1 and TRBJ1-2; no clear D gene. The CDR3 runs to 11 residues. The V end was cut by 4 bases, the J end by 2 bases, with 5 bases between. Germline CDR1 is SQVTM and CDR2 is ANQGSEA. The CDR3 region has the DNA TGCAGCGTTGGACAAAACTATGGCTACACCTTC. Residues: CSVGQNYGYTF.

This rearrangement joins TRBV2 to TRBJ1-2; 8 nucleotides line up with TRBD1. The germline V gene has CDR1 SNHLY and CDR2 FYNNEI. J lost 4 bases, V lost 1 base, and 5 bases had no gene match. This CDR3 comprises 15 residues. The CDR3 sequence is CASSEGQGAPYGYTF. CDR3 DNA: TGTGCCAGCAGTGAAGGCCAGGGGGCTCCCTATGGCTACACCTTC.

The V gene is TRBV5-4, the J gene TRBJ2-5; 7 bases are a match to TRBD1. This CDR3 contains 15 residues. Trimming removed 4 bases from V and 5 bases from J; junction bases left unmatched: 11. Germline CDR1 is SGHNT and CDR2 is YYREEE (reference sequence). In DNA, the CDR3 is TGTGCCAGCAGCAGCCGGTCAGGGGGATGGGAGACCCAGTACTTC. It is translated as CASSSRSGGWETQYF.

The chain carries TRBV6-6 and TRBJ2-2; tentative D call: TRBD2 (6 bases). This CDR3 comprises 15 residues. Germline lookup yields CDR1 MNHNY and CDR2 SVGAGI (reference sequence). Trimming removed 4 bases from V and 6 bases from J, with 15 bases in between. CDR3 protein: CASSSRLGGAGELFF. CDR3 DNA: TGTGCCAGCAGTTCCCGACTAGGAGGTGCCGGGGAGCTGTTTTTT.

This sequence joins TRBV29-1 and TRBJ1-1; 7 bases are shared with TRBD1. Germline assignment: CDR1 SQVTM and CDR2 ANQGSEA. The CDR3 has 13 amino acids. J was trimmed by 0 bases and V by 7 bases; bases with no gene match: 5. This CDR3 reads CSAMGQLNTEAFF. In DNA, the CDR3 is TGCAGCGCCATGGGACAGCTGAACACTGAAGCTTTCTTT.

The CDR3 region is CASSLAVGTEYQETQYF. The CDR3 coding sequence is TGTGCCAGCAGCTTGGCCGTCGGGACGGAATACCAAGAGACCCAGTACTTC. This sequence joins TRBV5-4 and TRBJ2-5, with D perhaps matching TRBD1 or TRBD2 (5 bases each). Germline-derived CDR1 and CDR2 are SGHNT and YYREEE (reference sequence). CDR3 length: 17 residues. The V end lost 0 bases, the J end lost 0 bases, and 15 bases lay between the germline ends.

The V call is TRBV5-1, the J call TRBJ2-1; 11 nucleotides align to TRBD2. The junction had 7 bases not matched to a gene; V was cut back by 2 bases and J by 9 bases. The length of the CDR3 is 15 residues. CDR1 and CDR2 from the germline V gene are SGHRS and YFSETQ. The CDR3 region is CASSFLRLAGGEQFF. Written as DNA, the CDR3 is TGCGCCAGCAGCTTCCTTCGGCTAGCGGGGGGTGAGCAGTTCTTC.

The DNA for the CDR3 is TGTGCCAGAAGCTTTAGGACAGCTAAGACCATGAACCGCCATGAAGCTTTCTTT. It translates to CARSFRTAKTMNRHEAFF. The V call is TRBV5-3, the J call TRBJ1-1; a possible D gene is TRBD1 (6 bases). TRBV5-3 is an open reading frame whose function is uncertain. CDR3 length: 18 amino acids. Trimming removed 2 bases from V and 7 bases from J, with 27 bases in between.

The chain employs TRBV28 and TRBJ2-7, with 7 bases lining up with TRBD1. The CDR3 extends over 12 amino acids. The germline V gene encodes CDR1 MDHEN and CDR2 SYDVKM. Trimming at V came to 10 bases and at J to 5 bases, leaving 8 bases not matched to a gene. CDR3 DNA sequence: TGTGCCATACGACAGGGTACCCACGAGCAGTACTTC. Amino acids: CAIRQGTHEQYF.

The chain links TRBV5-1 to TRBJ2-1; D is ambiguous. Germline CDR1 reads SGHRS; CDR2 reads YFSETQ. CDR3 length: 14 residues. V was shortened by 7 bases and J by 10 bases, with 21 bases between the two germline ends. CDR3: CASYNKDPVREQFF. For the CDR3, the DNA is TGCGCCAGCTACAACAAGGACCCGGTGCGCGAGCAGTTCTTC.

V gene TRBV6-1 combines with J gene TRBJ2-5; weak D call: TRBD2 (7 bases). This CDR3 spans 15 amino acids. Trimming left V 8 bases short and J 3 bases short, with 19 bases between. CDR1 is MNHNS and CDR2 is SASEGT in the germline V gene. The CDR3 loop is CASSDPAGAKETQYF. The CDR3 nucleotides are TGTGCCAGCTCGGACCCGGCGGGGGCGAAAGAGACCCAGTACTTC.

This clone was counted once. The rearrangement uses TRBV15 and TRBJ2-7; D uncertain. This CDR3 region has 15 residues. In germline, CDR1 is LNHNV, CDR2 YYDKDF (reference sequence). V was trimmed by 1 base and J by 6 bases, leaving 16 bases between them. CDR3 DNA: TGTGCCACCAGCAGAGTGGCGACGGCCTTGGGCGAGCAGTACTTC. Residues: CATSRVATALGEQYF.

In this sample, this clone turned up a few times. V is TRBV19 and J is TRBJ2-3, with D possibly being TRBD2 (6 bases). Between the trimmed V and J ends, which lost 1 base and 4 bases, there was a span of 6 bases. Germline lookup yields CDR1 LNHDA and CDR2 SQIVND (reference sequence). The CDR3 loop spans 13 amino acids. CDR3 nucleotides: TGTGCCAGTAGTATAGCGGGAGCAGATACGCAGTATTTT. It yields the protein CASSIAGADTQYF. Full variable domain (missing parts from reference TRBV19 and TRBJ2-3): DGGITQSPKYLFRKEGQNVTLSCEQNLNHDAMYWYRQDPGQGLRLIYYSQIVNDFQKGDIAEGYSVSREKKESFPLTVTSAQKNPTAFYLCASSIAGADTQYFGPGTRLTVL.

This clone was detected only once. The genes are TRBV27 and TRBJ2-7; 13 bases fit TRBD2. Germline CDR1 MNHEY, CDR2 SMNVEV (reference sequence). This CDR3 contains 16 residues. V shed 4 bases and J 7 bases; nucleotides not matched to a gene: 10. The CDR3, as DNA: TGTGCCAGCAGTTCCGGACTAGCGGGAGTGCTGGGGGAGCAGTACTTC. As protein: CASSSGLAGVLGEQYF.

DNA for the CDR3: TGCGCCAGCAGCTTCCCGGGACTAGCGGCCCAAGAGACCCAGTACTTC. It specifies CASSFPGLAAQETQYF. The chain is built from TRBV5-1 and TRBJ2-5, with 11 bases aligning to TRBD2. Unmatched junction bases numbered 4, after V lost 2 bases and J lost 1 base. The CDR3 runs 16 residues. The germline gives CDR1 SGHRS, CDR2 YFSETQ.

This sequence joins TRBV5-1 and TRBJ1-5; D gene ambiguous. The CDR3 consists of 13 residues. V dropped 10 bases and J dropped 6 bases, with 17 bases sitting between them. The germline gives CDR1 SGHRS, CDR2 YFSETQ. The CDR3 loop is CARPPQGFQPQHF. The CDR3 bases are TGCGCCCGCCCCCCACAAGGATTTCAGCCCCAGCATTTT. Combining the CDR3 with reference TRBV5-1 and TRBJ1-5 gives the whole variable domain KAGVTQTPRYLIKTRGQQVTLSCSPISGHRSVSWYQQTPGQGLQFLFEYFSETQRNKGNFPGRFSGRQFSNSRSEMNVSTLELGDSALYLCARPPQGFQPQHFGDGTRLSIL.